The present T cell receptor beta chain was sequenced within a study of immune evolution from preneoplasia to lung adenocarcinoma. Study as a whole: HLA loss of heterozygosity: roughly 7.5% AIS, about 15% MIA, around 35% ADC, none AAH.

General study points: From normal lung to invasive adenocarcinoma, top clone frequencies appeared to decrease. T cell clonality was higher in KRAS-mutant than EGFR-mutant or wild-type nodules.

The CDR3 extends over 15 amino acids. In germline, CDR1 is SQVTM, CDR2 ANQGSEA. V lost 6 bases to trimming and J lost 0 bases, with 12 bases between them. The protocol was immunoSEQ multiplex PCR, while the TCRdb copy is restricted to in-frame clones and leaves out a portion. The profile covers several thousand clones, with about 88% appearing a single time and 2% to 2.5% taken by the ten largest. This clone was detected once. Antigen unknown. The TCR comes from a person aged 65 to 79 with lung adenocarcinoma. Sequenced: FFPE atypical adenomatous hyperplasia tissue from the lung. Sample subset: atypical adenomatous hyperplasia (AAH), lung preneoplasia. The gene calls are TRBV29-1 and TRBJ2-6; D unclear. The CDR3 DNA is TGCAGCGTCGTCATTCAAGGCTCTGGGGCCAACGTCCTGACTTTC. Translated: CSVVIQGSGANVLTF. Full variable domain (outside the CDR3, taken from reference TRBV29-1 and TRBJ2-6): SAVISQKPSRDICQRGTSLTIQCQVDSQVTMMFWYRQQPGQSLTLIATANQGSEATYESGFVIDKFPISRPNLTFSTLTVSNMSPEDSSIYLCSVVIQGSGANVLTFGAGSRLTVL.